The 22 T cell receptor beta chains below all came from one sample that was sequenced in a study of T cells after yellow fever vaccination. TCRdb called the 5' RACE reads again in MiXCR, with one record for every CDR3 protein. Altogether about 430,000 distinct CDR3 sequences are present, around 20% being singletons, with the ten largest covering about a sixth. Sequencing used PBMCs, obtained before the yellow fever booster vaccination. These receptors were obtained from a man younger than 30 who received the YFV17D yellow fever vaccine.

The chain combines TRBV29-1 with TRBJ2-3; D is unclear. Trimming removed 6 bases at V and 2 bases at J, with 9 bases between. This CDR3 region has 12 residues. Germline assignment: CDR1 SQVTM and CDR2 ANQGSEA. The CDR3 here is CSVETFTDTQYF. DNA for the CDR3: TGCAGCGTCGAGACCTTCACAGATACGCAGTATTTT.

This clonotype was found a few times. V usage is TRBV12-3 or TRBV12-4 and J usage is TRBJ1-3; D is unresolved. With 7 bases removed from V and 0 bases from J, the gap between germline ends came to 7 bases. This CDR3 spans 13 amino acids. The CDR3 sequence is CASIADSGNTIYF. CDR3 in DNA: TGTGCCAGCATTGCGGACTCTGGAAACACCATATATTTT.

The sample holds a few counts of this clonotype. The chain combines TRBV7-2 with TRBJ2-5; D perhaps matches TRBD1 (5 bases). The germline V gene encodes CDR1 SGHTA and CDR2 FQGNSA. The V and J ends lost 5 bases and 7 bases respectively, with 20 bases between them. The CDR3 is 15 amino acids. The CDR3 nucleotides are TGTGCCAGCAGCCCTAGACAGTCGCCCAAGGGGACCCAGTACTTC. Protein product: CASSPRQSPKGTQYF.

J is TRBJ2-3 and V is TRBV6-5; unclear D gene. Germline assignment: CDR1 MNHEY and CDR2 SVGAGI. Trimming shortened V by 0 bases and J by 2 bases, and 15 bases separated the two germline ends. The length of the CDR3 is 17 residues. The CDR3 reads CASSYSKASSNTDTQYF. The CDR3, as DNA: TGTGCCAGCAGTTACTCGAAGGCGAGCAGTAACACAGATACGCAGTATTTT.

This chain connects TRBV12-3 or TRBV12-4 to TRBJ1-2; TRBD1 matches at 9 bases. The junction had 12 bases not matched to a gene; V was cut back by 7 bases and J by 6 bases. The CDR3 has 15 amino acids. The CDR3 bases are TGTGCCAGCACTCCTTATGGGACAGGGATGGATGGCTACACCTTC. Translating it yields CASTPYGTGMDGYTF.

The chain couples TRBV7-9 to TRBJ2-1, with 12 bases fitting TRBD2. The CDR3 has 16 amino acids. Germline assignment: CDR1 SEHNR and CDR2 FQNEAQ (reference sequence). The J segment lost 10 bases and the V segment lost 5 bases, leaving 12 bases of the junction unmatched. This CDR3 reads CASSTVASGGAEEQFF. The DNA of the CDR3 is TGTGCCAGCAGCACGGTCGCTAGCGGGGGGGCAGAAGAGCAGTTCTTC.

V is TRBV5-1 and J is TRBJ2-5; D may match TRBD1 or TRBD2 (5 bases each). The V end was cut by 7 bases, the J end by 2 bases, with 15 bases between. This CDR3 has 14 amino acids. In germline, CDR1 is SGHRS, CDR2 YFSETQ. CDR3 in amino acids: CASGATGGQETQYF. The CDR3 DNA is TGCGCCAGCGGAGCCACAGGAGGACAAGAGACCCAGTACTTC. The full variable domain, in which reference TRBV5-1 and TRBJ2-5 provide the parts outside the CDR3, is KAGVTQTPRYLIKTRGQQVTLSCSPISGHRSVSWYQQTPGQGLQFLFEYFSETQRNKGNFPGRFSGRQFSNSRSEMNVSTLELGDSALYLCASGATGGQETQYFGPGTRLLVL.

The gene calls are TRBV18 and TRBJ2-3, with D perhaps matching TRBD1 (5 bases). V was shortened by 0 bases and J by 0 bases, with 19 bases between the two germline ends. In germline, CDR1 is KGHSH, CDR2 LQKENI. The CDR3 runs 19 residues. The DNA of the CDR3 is TGTGCCAGCTCACCACCGATTCGTTTCGGGCAGGGAAGCACAGATACGCAGTATTTT. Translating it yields CASSPPIRFGQGSTDTQYF.

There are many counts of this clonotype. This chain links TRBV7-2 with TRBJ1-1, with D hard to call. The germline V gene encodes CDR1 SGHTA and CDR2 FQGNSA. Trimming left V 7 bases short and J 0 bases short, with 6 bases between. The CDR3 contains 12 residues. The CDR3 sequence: CASTDLNTEAFF. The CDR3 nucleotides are TGTGCCAGCACCGACTTGAACACTGAAGCTTTCTTT.

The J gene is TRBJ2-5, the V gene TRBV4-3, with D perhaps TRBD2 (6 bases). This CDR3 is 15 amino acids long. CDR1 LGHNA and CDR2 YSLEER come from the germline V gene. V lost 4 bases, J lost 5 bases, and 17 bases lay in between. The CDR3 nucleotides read TGCGCCAGCAGCCCCCGCCCCAGCAGCGGGGAGACCCAGTACTTC. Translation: CASSPRPSSGETQYF.

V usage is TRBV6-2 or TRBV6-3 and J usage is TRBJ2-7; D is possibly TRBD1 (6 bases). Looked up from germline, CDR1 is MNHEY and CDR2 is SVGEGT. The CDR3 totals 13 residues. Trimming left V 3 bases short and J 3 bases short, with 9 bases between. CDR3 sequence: CASSYQGHYEQYV. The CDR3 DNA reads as TGTGCCAGCAGTTATCAGGGGCACTACGAGCAGTACGTC.

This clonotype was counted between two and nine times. In DNA, the CDR3 is TGTGCCAGCAGCCCTACGCTCAGGGACAATGAGCAGTTCTTC. It codes for CASSPTLRDNEQFF. The J gene is TRBJ2-1, the V gene TRBV7-9; TRBD1 is a possible D gene (5 bases). This CDR3 spans 14 amino acids. V lost 5 bases to trimming and J lost 5 bases, with 13 bases between them. The germline V gene has CDR1 SEHNR and CDR2 FQNEAQ (reference sequence).

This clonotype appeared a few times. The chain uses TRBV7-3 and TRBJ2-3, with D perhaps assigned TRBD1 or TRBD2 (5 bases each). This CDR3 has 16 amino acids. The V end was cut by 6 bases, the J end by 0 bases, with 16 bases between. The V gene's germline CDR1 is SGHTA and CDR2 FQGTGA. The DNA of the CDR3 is TGTGCCAGCAGTCCAACCGGGACGGCGAGCACAGATACGCAGTATTTT. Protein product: CASSPTGTASTDTQYF.

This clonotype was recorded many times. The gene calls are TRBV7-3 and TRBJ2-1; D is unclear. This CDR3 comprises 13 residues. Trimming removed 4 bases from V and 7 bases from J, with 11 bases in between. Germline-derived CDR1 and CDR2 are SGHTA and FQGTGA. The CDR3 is CASSSGPRNEQFF. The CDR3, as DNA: TGTGCCAGCAGCTCCGGGCCCAGGAATGAGCAGTTCTTC.

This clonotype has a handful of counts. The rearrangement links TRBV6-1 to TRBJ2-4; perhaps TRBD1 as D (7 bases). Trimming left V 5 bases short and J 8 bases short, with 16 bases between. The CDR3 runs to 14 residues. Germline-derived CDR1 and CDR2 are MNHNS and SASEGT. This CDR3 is CASSPGGTEDIQYF. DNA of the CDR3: TGTGCCAGCAGTCCAGGGGGGACGGAAGACATTCAGTACTTC.

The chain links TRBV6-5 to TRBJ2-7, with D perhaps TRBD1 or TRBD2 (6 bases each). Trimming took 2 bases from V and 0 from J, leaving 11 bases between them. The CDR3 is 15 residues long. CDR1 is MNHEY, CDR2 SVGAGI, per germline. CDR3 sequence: CASSYGGDTSYEQYF. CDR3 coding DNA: TGTGCCAGCAGTTACGGAGGGGACACCTCCTACGAGCAGTACTTC.

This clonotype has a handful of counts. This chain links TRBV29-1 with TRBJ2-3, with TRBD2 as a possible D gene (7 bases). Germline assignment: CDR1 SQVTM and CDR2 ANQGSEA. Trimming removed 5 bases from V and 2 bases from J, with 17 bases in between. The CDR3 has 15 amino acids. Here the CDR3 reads CSVPPVAGATDTQYF. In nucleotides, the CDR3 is TGCAGCGTTCCCCCAGTGGCGGGGGCCACAGATACGCAGTATTTT.

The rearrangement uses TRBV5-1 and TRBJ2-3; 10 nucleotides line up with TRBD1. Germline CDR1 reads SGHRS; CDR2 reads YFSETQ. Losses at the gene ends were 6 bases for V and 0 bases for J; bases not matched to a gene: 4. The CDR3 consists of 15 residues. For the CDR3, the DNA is TGCGCCAGCAAGGGGGACAGGGGTAGCACAGATACGCAGTATTTT. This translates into CASKGDRGSTDTQYF.

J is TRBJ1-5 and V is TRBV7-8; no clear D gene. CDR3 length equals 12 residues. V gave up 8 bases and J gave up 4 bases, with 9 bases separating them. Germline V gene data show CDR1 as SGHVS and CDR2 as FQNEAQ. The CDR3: CASGVGNQPQHF. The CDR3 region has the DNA TGTGCCAGCGGAGTAGGTAATCAGCCCCAGCATTTT.

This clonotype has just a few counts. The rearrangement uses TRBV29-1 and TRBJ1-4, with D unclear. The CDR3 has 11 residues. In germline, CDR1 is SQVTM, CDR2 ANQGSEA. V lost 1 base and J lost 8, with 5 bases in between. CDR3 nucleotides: TGCAGCGTTGAAGCGGGGGAAAAACTGTTTTTT. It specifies CSVEAGEKLFF.

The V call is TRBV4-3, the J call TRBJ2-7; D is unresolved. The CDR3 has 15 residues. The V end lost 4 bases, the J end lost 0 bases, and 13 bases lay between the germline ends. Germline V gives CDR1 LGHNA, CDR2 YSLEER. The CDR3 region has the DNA TGCGCCAGCAGCCCGGCCGGCGTAGACTCCTACGAGCAGTACTTC. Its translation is CASSPAGVDSYEQYF.

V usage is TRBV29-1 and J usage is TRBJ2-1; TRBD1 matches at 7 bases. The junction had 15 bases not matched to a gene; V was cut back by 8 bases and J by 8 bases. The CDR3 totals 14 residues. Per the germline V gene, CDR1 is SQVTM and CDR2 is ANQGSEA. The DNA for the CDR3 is TGCAGCTCACCCCGGGTACAGGGGTGGGATGAGCAGTTCTTC. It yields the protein CSSPRVQGWDEQFF.